This T cell receptor (beta chain) was documented in a study of T cell clones after liver transplantation. Across the study: Samples came from ITN030ST, which attempted immunosuppression withdrawal within 2 years of liver transplantation. Tolerant meant at least one year fully off immunosuppression without liver enzymes above twice normal.

Unstimulated PBMCs were sorted into CD3+CD4+ and CD3+CD8+ populations. The assay was immunoSEQ multiplex PCR, and TCRdb's table has in-frame clones only and misses some. The sample lists some 120,000 clones, approximately 90% occurring once. Findings and caveats of the study: In 5 of 8 subjects, circulating graft-donor-reactive CD4 TCRbeta sequences fell significantly after transplant.

This clone was counted between two and nine times. Its target is not known. CDR3 size: 13 residues. V lost 2 bases, J lost 0 bases, and 4 bases lay in between. CDR1 and CDR2 (germline): KGHSH, LQKENI. The sequence derives from a human patient who received a liver transplant. Some T cells may possibly be graft donor cells. J is TRBJ1-1 and V is TRBV18, with unresolved D. The sample here was CD4+ T cells from blood, taken 12 months after liver transplant. In DNA, the CDR3 is TGTGCCAGCTCACCAGTCCTGAACACTGAAGCTTTCTTT. Translating it yields CASSPVLNTEAFF.